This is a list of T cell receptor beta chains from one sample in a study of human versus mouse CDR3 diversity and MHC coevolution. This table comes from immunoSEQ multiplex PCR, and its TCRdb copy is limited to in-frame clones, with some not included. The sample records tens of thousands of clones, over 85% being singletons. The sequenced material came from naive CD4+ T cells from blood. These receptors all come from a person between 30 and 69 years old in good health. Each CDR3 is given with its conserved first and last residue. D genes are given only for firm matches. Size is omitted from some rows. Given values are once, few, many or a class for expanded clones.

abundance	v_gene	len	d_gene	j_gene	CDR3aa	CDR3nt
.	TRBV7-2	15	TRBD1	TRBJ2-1	CASRQDRDGHYEQFF	TGTGCCAGCAGACAAGACAGGGACGGGCATTACGAGCAGTTCTTC
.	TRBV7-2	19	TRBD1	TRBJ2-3	CASSTSGQGGPVGTHTQYF	TGTGCCAGCAGCACCTCGGGACAGGGGGGGCCCGTAGGCACACATACGCAGTATTTT
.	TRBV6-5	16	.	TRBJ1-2	CASSYSNRGLAYGYTF	TGTGCCAGCAGTTACTCTAATCGGGGTTTGGCGTATGGCTACACCTTC
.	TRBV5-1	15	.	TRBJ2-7	CASSPGWTRGYEQYF	TGCGCCAGCAGCCCGGGATGGACTCGGGGTTACGAGCAGTACTTC
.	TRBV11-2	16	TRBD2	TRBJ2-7	CASSWGGLTVSYEQYF	TGTGCCAGCAGCTGGGGGGGACTAACCGTCTCCTACGAGCAGTACTTC
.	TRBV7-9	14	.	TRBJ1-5	CASSYGGPNQPQHF	TGTGCCAGCAGCTACGGGGGGCCCAATCAGCCCCAGCATTTT
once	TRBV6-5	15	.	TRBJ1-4	CASSYSGTSDEKLFF	TGTGCCAGCAGTTACTCCGGGACATCAGATGAAAAACTGTTTTTT
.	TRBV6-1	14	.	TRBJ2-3	CASSLTGYTDTQYF	TGTGCCAGCAGCCTAACAGGGTACACAGATACGCAGTATTTT
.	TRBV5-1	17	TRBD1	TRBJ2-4	CASSLSSGGVTKNIQYF	TGCGCCAGCAGCTTGTCTTCAGGGGGCGTTACCAAAAACATTCAGTACTTC
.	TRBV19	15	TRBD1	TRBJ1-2	CASSMRTGAIYGYTF	TGTGCCAGTAGTATGAGAACAGGGGCGATTTATGGCTACACCTTC
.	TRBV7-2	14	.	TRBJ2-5	CASSLGGGPETQYF	TGTGCCAGCAGCCTAGGCGGGGGCCCAGAGACCCAGTACTTC
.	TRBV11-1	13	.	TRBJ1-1	CASSVSPGTEAFF	TGTGCCAGCAGCGTTTCCCCGGGCACTGAAGCTTTCTTT
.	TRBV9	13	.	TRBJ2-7	CASSGGPSYEQYF	TGTGCCAGCAGCGGGGGGCCCTCCTACGAGCAGTACTTC
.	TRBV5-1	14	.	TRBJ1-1	CASSLEGQGSEAFF	TGCGCCAGCAGCTTGGAGGGGCAGGGTAGTGAAGCTTTCTTT
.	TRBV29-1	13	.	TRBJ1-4	CSVGQPRGEKLFF	TGCAGCGTTGGGCAACCCCGGGGGGAAAAACTGTTTTTT